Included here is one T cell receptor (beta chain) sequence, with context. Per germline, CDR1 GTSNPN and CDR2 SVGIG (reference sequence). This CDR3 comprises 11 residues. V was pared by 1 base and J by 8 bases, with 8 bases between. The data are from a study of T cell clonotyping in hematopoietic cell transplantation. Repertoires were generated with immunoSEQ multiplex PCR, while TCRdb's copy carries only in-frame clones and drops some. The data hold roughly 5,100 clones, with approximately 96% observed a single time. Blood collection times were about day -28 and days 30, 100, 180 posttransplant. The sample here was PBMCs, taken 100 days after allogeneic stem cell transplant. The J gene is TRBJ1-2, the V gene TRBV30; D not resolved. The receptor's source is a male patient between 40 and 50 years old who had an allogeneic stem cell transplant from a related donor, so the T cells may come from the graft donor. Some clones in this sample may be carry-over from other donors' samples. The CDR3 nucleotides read TGTGCCTGGAGTGCTACTAGGGGCTACACCTTC. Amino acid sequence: CAWSATRGYTF.